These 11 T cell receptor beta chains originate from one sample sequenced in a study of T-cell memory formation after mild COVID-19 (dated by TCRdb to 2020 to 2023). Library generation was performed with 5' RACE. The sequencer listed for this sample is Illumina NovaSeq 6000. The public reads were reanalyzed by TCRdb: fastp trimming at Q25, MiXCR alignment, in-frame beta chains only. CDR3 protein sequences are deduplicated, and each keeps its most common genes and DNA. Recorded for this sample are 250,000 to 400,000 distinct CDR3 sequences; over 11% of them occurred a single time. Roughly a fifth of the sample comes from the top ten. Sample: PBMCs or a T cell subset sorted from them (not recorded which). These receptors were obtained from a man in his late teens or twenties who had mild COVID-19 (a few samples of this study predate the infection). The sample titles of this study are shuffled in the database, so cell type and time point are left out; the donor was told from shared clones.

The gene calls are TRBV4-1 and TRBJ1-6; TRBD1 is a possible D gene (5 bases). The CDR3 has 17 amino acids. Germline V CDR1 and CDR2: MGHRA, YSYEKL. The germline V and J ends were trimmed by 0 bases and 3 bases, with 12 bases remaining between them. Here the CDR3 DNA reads TGCGCCAGCAGCCAAGATGGAGGGGTCGACTATAATTCACCCCTCCACTTT. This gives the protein CASSQDGGVDYNSPLHF.

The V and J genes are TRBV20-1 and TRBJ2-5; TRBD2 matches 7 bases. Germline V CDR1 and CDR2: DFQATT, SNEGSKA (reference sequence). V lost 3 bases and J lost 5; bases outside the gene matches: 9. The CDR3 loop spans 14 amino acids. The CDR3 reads CSAREGGGRETQYF. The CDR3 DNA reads TGCAGTGCTAGGGAAGGCGGGGGACGGGAGACCCAGTACTTC.

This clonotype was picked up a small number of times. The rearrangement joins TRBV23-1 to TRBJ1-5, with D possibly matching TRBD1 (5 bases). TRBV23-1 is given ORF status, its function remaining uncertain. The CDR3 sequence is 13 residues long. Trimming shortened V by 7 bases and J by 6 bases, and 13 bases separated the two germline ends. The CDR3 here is CASIGRGGQPQHF. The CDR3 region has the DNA TGCGCCAGCATTGGAAGGGGCGGTCAGCCCCAGCATTTT.

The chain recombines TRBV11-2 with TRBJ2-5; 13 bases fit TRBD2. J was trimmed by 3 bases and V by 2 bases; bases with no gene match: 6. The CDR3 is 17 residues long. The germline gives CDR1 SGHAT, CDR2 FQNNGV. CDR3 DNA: TGTGCCAGCAGCTTACCGACTAGCGGGGGGCTGGAAGAGACCCAGTACTTC. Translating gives CASSLPTSGGLEETQYF.

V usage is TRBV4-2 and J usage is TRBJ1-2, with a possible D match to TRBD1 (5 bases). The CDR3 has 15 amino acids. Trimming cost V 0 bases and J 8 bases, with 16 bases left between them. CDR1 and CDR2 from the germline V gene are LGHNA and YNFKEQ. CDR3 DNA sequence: TGTGCCAGCAGCCAAGAACGAGGGGCCACGGGGGGCTACACCTTC. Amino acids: CASSQERGATGGYTF.

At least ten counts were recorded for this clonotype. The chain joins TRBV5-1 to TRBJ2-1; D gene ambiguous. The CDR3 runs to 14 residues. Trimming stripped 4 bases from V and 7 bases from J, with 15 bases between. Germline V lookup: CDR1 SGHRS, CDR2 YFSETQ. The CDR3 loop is CASSHRFDGNEQFF. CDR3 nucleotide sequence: TGCGCCAGCAGCCATAGATTCGACGGGAATGAGCAGTTCTTC. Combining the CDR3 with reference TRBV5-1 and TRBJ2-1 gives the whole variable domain KAGVTQTPRYLIKTRGQQVTLSCSPISGHRSVSWYQQTPGQGLQFLFEYFSETQRNKGNFPGRFSGRQFSNSRSEMNVSTLELGDSALYLCASSHRFDGNEQFFGPGTRLTVL.

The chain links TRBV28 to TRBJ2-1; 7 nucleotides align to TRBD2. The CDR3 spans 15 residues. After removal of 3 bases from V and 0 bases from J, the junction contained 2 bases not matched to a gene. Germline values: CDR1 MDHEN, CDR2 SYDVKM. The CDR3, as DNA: TGTGCCAGCAGTTTCACGGGGGGCTCCTACAATGAGCAGTTCTTC. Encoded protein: CASSFTGGSYNEQFF.

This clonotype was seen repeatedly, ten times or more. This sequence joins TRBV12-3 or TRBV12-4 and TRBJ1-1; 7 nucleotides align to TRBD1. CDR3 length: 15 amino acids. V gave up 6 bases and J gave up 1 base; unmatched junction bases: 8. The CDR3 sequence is CASSSGGTANTEAFF. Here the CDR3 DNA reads TGTGCCAGCAGCTCTGGGGGGACAGCGAACACTGAAGCTTTCTTT.

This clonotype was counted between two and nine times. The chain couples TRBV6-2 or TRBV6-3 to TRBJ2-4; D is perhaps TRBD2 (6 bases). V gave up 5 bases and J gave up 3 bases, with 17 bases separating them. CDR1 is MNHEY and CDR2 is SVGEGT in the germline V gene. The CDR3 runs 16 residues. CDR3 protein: CASSPLTWGDKNIQYF. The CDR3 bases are TGTGCCAGCAGTCCGTTGACGTGGGGGGACAAAAACATTCAGTACTTC.

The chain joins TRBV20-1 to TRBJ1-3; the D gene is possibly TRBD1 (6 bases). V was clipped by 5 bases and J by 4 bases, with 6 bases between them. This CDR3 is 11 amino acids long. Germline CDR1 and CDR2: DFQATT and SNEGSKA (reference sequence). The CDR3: CSAGQGNTIYF. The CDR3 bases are TGCAGTGCTGGACAGGGAAACACCATATATTTT.

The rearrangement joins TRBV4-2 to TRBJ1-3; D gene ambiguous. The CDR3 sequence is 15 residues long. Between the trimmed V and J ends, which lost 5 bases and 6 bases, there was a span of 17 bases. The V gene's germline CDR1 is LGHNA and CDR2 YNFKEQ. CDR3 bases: TGTGCCAGCAGCAACCAGATCCTCTCGGAAAACACCATATATTTT. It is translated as CASSNQILSENTIYF.